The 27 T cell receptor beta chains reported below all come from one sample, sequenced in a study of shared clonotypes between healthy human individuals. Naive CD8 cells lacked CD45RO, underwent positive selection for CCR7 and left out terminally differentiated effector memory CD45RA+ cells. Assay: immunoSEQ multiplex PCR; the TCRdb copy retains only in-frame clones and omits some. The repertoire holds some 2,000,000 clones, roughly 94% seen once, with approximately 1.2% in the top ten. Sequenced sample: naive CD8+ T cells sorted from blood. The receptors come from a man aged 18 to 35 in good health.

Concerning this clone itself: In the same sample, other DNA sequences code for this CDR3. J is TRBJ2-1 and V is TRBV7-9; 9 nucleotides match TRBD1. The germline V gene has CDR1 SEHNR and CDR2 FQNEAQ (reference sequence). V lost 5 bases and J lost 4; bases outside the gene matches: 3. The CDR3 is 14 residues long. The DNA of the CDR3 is TGTGCCAGCAGCCCCGGACAGGGGTACAATGAGCAGTTCTTC. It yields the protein CASSPGQGYNEQFF. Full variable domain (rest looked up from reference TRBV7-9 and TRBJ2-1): DTGVSQNPRHKITKRGQNVTFRCDPISEHNRLYWYRQTLGQGPEFLTYFQNEAQLEKSRLLSDRFSAERPKGSFSTLEIQRTEQGDSAMYLCASSPGQGYNEQFFGPGTRLTVL.

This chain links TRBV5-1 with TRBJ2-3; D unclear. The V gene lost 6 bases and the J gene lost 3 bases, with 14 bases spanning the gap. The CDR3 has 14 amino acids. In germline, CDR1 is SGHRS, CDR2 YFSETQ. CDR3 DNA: TGCGCCAGCACCCTCTCGGTCGGGACAGATACGCAGTATTTT. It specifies CASTLSVGTDTQYF.

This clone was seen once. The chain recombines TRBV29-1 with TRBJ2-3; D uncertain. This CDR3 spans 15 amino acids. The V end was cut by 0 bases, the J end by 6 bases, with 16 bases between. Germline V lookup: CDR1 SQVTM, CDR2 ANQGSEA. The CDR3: CSVEDLEDTGDTQYF. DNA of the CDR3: TGCAGCGTTGAAGATTTGGAAGACACGGGCGATACGCAGTATTTT.

Here the CDR3 DNA reads TGTGCCAGCAGCCCCCGTGTGGGCATGATATACAATGAGCAGTTCTTC. Residues: CASSPRVGMIYNEQFF. The gene calls are TRBV7-2 and TRBJ2-1, with D hard to call. V lost 5 bases and J 4 bases, leaving 18 bases between the germline ends. CDR3 length: 16 amino acids. Germline V CDR1 and CDR2: SGHTA, FQGNSA.

The CDR3 DNA sequence: TGCGCCAGCAGCCAAGGGGCTCCCGCAGGCGAGCAGTACTTC. Protein sequence: CASSQGAPAGEQYF. V and J are TRBV4-3 and TRBJ2-7, with D hard to call. V dropped 1 base and J dropped 6 bases, with 13 bases sitting between them. Per the germline V gene, CDR1 is LGHNA and CDR2 is YSLEER. This CDR3 has 14 residues.

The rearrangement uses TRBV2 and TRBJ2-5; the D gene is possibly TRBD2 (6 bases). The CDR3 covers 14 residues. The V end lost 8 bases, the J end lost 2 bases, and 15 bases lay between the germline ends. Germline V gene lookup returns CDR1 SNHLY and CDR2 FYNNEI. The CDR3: CASGNWGGQETQYF. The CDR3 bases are TGTGCCAGCGGGAACTGGGGAGGTCAAGAGACCCAGTACTTC.

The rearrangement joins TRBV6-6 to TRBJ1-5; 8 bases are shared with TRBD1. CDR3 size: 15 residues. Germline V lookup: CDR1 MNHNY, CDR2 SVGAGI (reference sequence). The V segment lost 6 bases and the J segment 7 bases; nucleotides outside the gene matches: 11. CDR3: CASSFLPGGRQPQHF. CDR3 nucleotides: TGTGCCAGCAGCTTCCTTCCAGGGGGCAGGCAGCCCCAGCATTTT.

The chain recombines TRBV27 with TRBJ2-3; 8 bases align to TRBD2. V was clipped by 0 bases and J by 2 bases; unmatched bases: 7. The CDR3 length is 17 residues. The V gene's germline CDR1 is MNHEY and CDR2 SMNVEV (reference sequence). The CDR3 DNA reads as TGTGCCAGCAGTTTATCGCTGGCGGGGGGTTACACAGATACGCAGTATTTT. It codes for CASSLSLAGGYTDTQYF.

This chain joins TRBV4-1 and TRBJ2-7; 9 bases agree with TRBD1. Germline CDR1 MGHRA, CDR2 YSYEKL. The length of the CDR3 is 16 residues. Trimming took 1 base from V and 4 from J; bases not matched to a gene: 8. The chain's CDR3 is CASSQVGGQGEYEQYF. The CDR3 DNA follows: TGCGCCAGCAGCCAAGTTGGGGGACAGGGAGAATACGAGCAGTACTTC.

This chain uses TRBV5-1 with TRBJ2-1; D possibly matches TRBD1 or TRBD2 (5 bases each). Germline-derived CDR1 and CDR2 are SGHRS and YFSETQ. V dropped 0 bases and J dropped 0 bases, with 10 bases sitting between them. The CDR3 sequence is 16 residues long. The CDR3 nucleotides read TGCGCCAGCAGCTTGGGGGACCTCCCCTCCTACAATGAGCAGTTCTTC. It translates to CASSLGDLPSYNEQFF.

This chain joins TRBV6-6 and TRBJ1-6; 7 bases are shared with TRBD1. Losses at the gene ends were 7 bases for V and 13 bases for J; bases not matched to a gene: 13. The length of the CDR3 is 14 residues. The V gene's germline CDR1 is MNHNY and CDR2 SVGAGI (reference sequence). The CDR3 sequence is CASTPGQTPLPLHF. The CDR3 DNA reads TGTGCCAGCACCCCGGGACAGACGCCCCTCCCCCTCCACTTT.

The CDR3 nucleotides read TGTGCCAGCAGCTTGGAAAACACCGGATCAGACTATGGCTACACCTTC. This encodes CASSLENTGSDYGYTF. The V and J genes are TRBV5-6 and TRBJ1-2; the D is unclear. The CDR3 consists of 16 residues. Germline V gene sequence: CDR1 SGHDT, CDR2 YYEEEE. Trimming removed 0 bases from V and 3 bases from J, with 15 bases in between.

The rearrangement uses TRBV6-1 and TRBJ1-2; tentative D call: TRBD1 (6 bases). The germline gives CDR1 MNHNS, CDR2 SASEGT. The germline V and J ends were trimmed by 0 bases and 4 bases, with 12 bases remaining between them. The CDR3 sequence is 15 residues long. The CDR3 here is CASSEATGPLYGYTF. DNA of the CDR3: TGTGCCAGCAGTGAAGCGACAGGCCCTCTCTATGGCTACACCTTC.

This CDR3 is CASRFGEGNQPQHF. The CDR3 DNA sequence: TGTGCCAGCAGATTTGGAGAGGGCAATCAGCCCCAGCATTTT. The genes are TRBV5-8 and TRBJ1-5; unclear D gene. The germline CDR1 and CDR2 sequences are SGHTS and YDEGEE. This CDR3 spans 14 amino acids. The V and J ends lost 5 bases and 2 bases respectively, with 11 bases between them.

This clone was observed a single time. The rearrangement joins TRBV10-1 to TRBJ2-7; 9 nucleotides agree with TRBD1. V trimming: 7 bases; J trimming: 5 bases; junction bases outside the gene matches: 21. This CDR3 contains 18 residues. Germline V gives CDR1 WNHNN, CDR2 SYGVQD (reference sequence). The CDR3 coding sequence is TGCGCCAGCACCAAGTCGACGTCGAAATGGACAGGGGTCCACGAGCAGTACTTC. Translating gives CASTKSTSKWTGVHEQYF.

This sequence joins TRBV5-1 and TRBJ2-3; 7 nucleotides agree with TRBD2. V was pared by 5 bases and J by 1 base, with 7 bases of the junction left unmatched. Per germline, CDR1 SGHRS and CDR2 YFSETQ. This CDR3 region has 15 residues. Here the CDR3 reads CASSDLLAGTDTQYF. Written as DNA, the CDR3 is TGCGCCAGCAGTGACCTCCTAGCGGGCACAGATACGCAGTATTTT.

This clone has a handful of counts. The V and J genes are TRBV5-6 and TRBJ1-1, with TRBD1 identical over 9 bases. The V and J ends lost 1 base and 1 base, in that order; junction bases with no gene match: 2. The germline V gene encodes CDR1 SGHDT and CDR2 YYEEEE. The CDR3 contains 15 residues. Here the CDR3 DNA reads TGTGCCAGCAGCTTGCCGGACAGGGGGAACACTGAAGCTTTCTTT. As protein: CASSLPDRGNTEAFF.

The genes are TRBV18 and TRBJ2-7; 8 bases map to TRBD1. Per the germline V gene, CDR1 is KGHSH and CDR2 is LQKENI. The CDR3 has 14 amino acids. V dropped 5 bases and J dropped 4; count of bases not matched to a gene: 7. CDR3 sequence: CASSSPGQDYEQYF. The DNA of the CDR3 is TGTGCCAGCTCATCGCCGGGACAGGATTACGAGCAGTACTTC.

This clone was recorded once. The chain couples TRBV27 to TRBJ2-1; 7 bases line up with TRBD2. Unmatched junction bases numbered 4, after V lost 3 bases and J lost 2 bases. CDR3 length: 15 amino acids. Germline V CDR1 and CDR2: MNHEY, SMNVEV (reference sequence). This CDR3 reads CASSLGGTTYNEQFF. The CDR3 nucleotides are TGTGCCAGCAGTTTGGGCGGGACTACCTACAATGAGCAGTTCTTC.

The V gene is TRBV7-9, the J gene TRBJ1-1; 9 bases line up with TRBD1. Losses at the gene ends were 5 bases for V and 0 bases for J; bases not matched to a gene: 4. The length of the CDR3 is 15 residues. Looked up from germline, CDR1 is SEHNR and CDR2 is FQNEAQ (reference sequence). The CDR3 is CASSAHRGLNTEAFF. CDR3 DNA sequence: TGTGCCAGCAGCGCCCACAGGGGGCTGAACACTGAAGCTTTCTTT.

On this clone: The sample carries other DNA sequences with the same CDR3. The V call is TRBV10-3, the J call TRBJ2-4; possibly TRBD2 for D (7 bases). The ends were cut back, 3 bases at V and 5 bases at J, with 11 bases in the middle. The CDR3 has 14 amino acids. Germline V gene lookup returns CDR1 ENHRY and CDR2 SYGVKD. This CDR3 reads CAISESGGENIQYF. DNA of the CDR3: TGTGCCATCAGTGAATCGGGGGGCGAAAACATTCAGTACTTC.

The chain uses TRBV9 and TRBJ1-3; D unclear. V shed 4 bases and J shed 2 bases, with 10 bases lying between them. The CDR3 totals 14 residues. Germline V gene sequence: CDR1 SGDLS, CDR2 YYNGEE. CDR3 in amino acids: CASSTGVTGNTIYF. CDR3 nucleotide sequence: TGTGCCAGCAGCACCGGGGTTACTGGAAACACCATATATTTT.

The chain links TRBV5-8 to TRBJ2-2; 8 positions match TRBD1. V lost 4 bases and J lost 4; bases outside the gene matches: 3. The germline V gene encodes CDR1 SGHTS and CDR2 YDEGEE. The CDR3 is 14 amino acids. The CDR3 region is CASSADRGTGELFF. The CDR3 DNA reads TGTGCCAGCAGCGCAGACAGGGGCACCGGGGAGCTGTTTTTT. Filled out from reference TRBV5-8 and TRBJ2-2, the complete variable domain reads EAGVTQSPTHLIKTRGQQATLRCSPISGHTSVYWYQQALGLGLQFLLWYDEGEERNRGNFPPRFSGRQFPNYSSELNVNALELEDSALYLCASSADRGTGELFFGEGSRLTVL.

The CDR3 here is CASSLRPTNEKLFF. CDR3 bases: TGTGCCAGCAGCTTACGACCAACTAATGAAAAACTGTTTTTT. V gene TRBV5-6 combines with J gene TRBJ1-4; D remains ambiguous. CDR3 size: 14 residues. Trimming took off 2 bases at V and 0 bases at J, with 5 bases between the two ends. The germline CDR1 and CDR2 sequences are SGHDT and YYEEEE.

The CDR3 spells CASSLLHGGLNEKLFF. CDR3 bases: TGTGCCAGCAGTTTATTGCATGGCGGACTTAATGAAAAACTGTTTTTT. The V call is TRBV27, the J call TRBJ1-4; no definite D call. The CDR3 is 16 residues long. Trimming removed 1 base at V and 4 bases at J, with 13 bases between. The germline CDR1 and CDR2 sequences are MNHEY and SMNVEV (reference sequence).

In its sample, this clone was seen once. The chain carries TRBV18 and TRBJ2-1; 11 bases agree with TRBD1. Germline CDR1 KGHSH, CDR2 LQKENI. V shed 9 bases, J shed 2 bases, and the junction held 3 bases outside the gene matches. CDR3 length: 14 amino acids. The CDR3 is CASSGQGAYNEQFF. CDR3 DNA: TGTGCCAGTTCGGGACAGGGGGCCTACAATGAGCAGTTCTTC.

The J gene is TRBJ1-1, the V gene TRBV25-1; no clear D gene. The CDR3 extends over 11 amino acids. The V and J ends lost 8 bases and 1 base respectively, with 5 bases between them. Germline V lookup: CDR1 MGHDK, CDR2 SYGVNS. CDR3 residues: CASGENTEAFF. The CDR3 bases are TGTGCCAGCGGGGAGAACACTGAAGCTTTCTTT. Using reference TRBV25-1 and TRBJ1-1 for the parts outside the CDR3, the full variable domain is EADIYQTPRYLVIGTGKKITLECSQTMGHDKMYWYQQDPGMELHLIHYSYGVNSTEKGDLSSESTVSRIRTEHFPLTLESARPSHTSQYLCASGENTEAFFGQGTRLTVV.